These 8 T cell receptor beta chains came from one sample sequenced in a study of shared clonotypes between healthy human individuals. Repertoires were generated with immunoSEQ multiplex PCR, while TCRdb's copy carries only in-frame clones and drops some. Of some 660,000 clones in the sample, around three quarters were seen once. The sequenced material came from memory CD4+ T cells sorted from blood. Regarding subset: CD45RA-negative fraction. The receptors come from a woman in her twenties or thirties in good health.

The chain combines TRBV7-6 with TRBJ2-5, with D possibly being TRBD2 (5 bases). The length of the CDR3 is 16 residues. Germline CDR1 and CDR2: SGHVS and FNYEAQ. V lost 1 base and J 2 bases, leaving 14 bases between the germline ends. The chain's CDR3 is CASSLGSGLGQETQYF. DNA for the CDR3: TGTGCCAGCAGCTTAGGCAGCGGCCTTGGGCAAGAGACCCAGTACTTC.

The chain links TRBV10-3 to TRBJ1-5, with TRBD1 identical over 9 bases. Germline lookup yields CDR1 ENHRY and CDR2 SYGVKD. After removal of 5 bases from V and 6 bases from J, the junction contained 5 bases not matched to a gene. This CDR3 is 14 amino acids long. The CDR3: CAISTGGDGQPQHF. The CDR3 DNA follows: TGTGCCATCAGTACAGGGGGCGACGGTCAGCCCCAGCATTTT.

This clone came up a few times. This sequence joins TRBV5-5 and TRBJ1-5, with D tentatively TRBD1 (6 bases). CDR1 is SGHKS and CDR2 is YYEKEE in the germline V gene (reference sequence). CDR3 size: 14 residues. Deletions cut 4 bases from V and 9 bases from J, with 17 bases between. This CDR3 reads CASSPRDIGLPQHF. Written as DNA, the CDR3 is TGTGCCAGCAGCCCCAGGGACATCGGCCTGCCCCAGCATTTT.

The chain has TRBV6-5 and TRBJ1-1; 8 bases fit TRBD1. Per germline, CDR1 MNHEY and CDR2 SVGAGI. The CDR3 is made up of 15 amino acids. V dropped 6 bases and J dropped 6; count of bases not matched to a gene: 12. The CDR3 nucleotides read TGTGCCAGCAGGTCCAGTAGGCAGGGGGCCTCTGAAGCTTTCTTT. Its translation is CASRSSRQGASEAFF.

The chain is built from TRBV27 and TRBJ2-7, with D perhaps given as TRBD1 or TRBD2 (5 bases each). The V end was cut by 10 bases, the J end by 0 bases, with 10 bases between. Germline CDR1 MNHEY, CDR2 SMNVEV (reference sequence). This CDR3 is 12 amino acids long. CDR3 DNA sequence: TGTGCCACCGGGACGGCCTCCTACGAGCAGTACTTC. This encodes CATGTASYEQYF.

This sequence joins TRBV7-8 and TRBJ1-5; D is unresolved. With 1 base removed from V and 14 bases from J, the gap between germline ends came to 12 bases. Germline CDR1 and CDR2: SGHVS and FQNEAQ. The CDR3 consists of 12 residues. In DNA, the CDR3 is TGTGCCAGCAGCTTAGTTGGCGACTCTAAGCATTTT. This translates into CASSLVGDSKHF.

The V call is TRBV19, the J call TRBJ2-1, with 10 positions matching TRBD2. J lost 1 base, V lost 8 bases, and 20 bases had no gene match. This CDR3 contains 20 residues. Germline assignment: CDR1 LNHDA and CDR2 SQIVND (reference sequence). The CDR3 loop is CASVPRPGTSESSSYNEQFF. CDR3 bases: TGTGCCAGTGTACCGAGACCCGGGACTAGCGAATCGTCATCCTACAATGAGCAGTTCTTC.

This clone came up once. V is TRBV5-1 and J is TRBJ2-1; D may be TRBD2 (6 bases). Germline assignment: CDR1 SGHRS and CDR2 YFSETQ. This CDR3 has 15 amino acids. The ends were cut back, 1 base at V and 6 bases at J, with 14 bases in the middle. The CDR3 loop is CASSLTASAINEQFF. The CDR3 coding sequence is TGCGCCAGCAGCTTGACGGCTAGCGCCATCAATGAGCAGTTCTTC. The whole variable domain, remainder taken from reference TRBV5-1 and TRBJ2-1, is KAGVTQTPRYLIKTRGQQVTLSCSPISGHRSVSWYQQTPGQGLQFLFEYFSETQRNKGNFPGRFSGRQFSNSRSEMNVSTLELGDSALYLCASSLTASAINEQFFGPGTRLTVL.